This TCR beta chain was sequenced for a study of blood T cell repertoires in COVID-19. Background on the study: Acute and convalescent COVID-19 samples came from the United States, Italy and Spain. Sources were T cells, B-cell-depleted T cells, or PBMCs; the material itself was cDNA or gDNA.

TCRdb keeps only in-frame clones here, not all; method: immunoSEQ multiplex PCR. The sample holds hundreds of thousands of clones, more than 80% seen once. The sequencing sample was made of peripheral blood. The TCR was taken from a woman aged 25 to 39 with active or convalescent COVID-19.

The CDR3 reads CASSTHTGSNTEAFF. The CDR3 DNA follows: TGCGCCAGCAGCACACATACGGGTTCAAACACTGAAGCTTTCTTT. This rearrangement joins TRBV5-1 to TRBJ1-1; D not certain. V gave up 4 bases and J gave up 2 bases, with 15 bases separating them. The CDR3 is 15 residues long. In germline, CDR1 is SGHRS, CDR2 YFSETQ. The full variable domain, its missing parts supplied by reference TRBV5-1 and TRBJ1-1, is KAGVTQTPRYLIKTRGQQVTLSCSPISGHRSVSWYQQTPGQGLQFLFEYFSETQRNKGNFPGRFSGRQFSNSRSEMNVSTLELGDSALYLCASSTHTGSNTEAFFGQGTRLTVV.